Following are 10 T cell receptor beta chains from one sample sequenced in a study of T cell clonotyping in hematopoietic cell transplantation. TCRdb's copy holds only in-frame clones and misses some; the assay was immunoSEQ multiplex PCR. This sample has about 3,200 clones, with under 80% found just once. The input for sequencing was peripheral blood mononuclear cells, taken 30 days after allogeneic stem cell transplant. The receptors were gathered from a male patient aged 40 to 55 who had an allogeneic stem cell transplant from an unrelated donor, so the T cells may come from the graft donor. Some clones in this sample may be carry-over from other donors' samples.

This rearrangement joins TRBV30 to TRBJ1-2; D perhaps matches TRBD1 (5 bases). Per germline, CDR1 GTSNPN and CDR2 SVGIG (reference sequence). The CDR3 spans 13 residues. V lost 4 bases and J lost 4, with 13 bases in between. In DNA, the CDR3 is TGTGCCTGGAATAAGGGACTGACCTATGGCTACACCTTC. Translation gives CAWNKGLTYGYTF.

This clone was observed a few times. The chain carries TRBV18 and TRBJ1-1, with D maybe TRBD1 (6 bases). Germline CDR1 and CDR2: KGHSH and LQKENI. The CDR3 loop spans 16 amino acids. Trimming took off 1 base at V and 4 bases at J, with 16 bases between the two ends. In DNA, the CDR3 is TGTGCCAGCTCACCACTTTCGGGGGCGCGGGGCACTGAAGCTTTCTTT. This sequence encodes CASSPLSGARGTEAFF.

The chain links TRBV19 to TRBJ1-5; D gene uncertain. Looked up from germline, CDR1 is LNHDA and CDR2 is SQIVND (reference sequence). Trimming removed 7 bases from V and 0 bases from J, with 10 bases in between. This CDR3 region has 14 residues. CDR3 bases: TGTGCCAGTACCCCGGGGAGTAGCAATCAGCCCCAGCATTTT. As protein: CASTPGSSNQPQHF.

This clone was counted a single time. The CDR3 DNA reads as TGCGCCAGCGGTCCTAGCGGGGGATTCCAAGAGACCCAGTACTTC. This encodes CASGPSGGFQETQYF. This rearrangement joins TRBV5-1 to TRBJ2-5, with 10 bases fitting TRBD2. The germline V gene has CDR1 SGHRS and CDR2 YFSETQ. V lost 7 bases and J lost 1; bases outside the gene matches: 7. This CDR3 has 15 amino acids.

This chain links TRBV21-1 with TRBJ2-7. TRBV21-1 is tagged as a pseudogene. The CDR3 sequence is 15 residues long. CDR3 nucleotide sequence: TGTGCCAGCAGCAAGGGGTCAGGAGACTCCTACGAGCAGTACTTC. Translating gives CASSKGSGDSYEQYF.

The chain is built from TRBV9 and TRBJ1-1; D ambiguous. Trimming removed 4 bases from V and 1 base from J, with 17 bases in between. This CDR3 is 16 amino acids long. The germline CDR1 and CDR2 sequences are SGDLS and YYNGEE. The CDR3 is CASSSPIGQPNTEAFF. In DNA form, the CDR3 reads TGTGCCAGCAGCTCGCCGATAGGGCAGCCGAACACTGAAGCTTTCTTT.

J is TRBJ1-5 and V is TRBV19; D gene unclear. The V and J ends lost 5 bases and 7 bases respectively, with 12 bases between them. CDR3 length: 13 amino acids. Germline V gene lookup returns CDR1 LNHDA and CDR2 SQIVND (reference sequence). Written as DNA, the CDR3 is TGTGCCAGTAGTCTGATTCCGGGACAGCCCCAGCATTTT. Translated: CASSLIPGQPQHF.

The CDR3 protein is CASTDRAGSESPLHF. The CDR3 DNA sequence: TGTGCCAGTACGGACAGGGCAGGGTCGGAATCACCCCTCCACTTT. V gene TRBV19 combines with J gene TRBJ1-6; 8 bases map to TRBD1. Germline V gene lookup returns CDR1 LNHDA and CDR2 SQIVND (reference sequence). J was trimmed by 10 bases and V by 7 bases; bases with no gene match: 12. This CDR3 contains 15 residues. The full variable domain, its missing parts supplied by reference TRBV19 and TRBJ1-6, is DGGITQSPKYLFRKEGQNVTLSCEQNLNHDAMYWYRQDPGQGLRLIYYSQIVNDFQKGDIAEGYSVSREKKESFPLTVTSAQKNPTAFYLCASTDRAGSESPLHFGNGTRLTVT.

This CDR3 reads CASPKKNNLYEQYF. In nucleotides, the CDR3 is TGTGCCAGCCCTAAGAAAAACAATCTCTACGAGCAGTACTTC. The J gene is TRBJ2-7, the V gene TRBV2; D gene uncertain. Between the trimmed V and J ends, which lost 8 bases and 3 bases, there was a span of 17 bases. Germline values: CDR1 SNHLY, CDR2 FYNNEI. The CDR3 contains 14 residues.

This clone appeared a few times. The chain combines TRBV25-1 with TRBJ2-5; 11 bases fit TRBD2. Trimming removed 6 bases from V and 6 bases from J; junction bases left unmatched: 6. The germline V gene encodes CDR1 MGHDK and CDR2 SYGVNS. The CDR3 totals 14 residues. CDR3 amino acids: CASRLTSGAQTQYF. CDR3 DNA sequence: TGTGCCAGCAGACTGACTAGCGGGGCTCAGACCCAGTACTTC.